This TCR beta chain was captured in a study of blood T cell repertoires in COVID-19. Study-wide background: Some COVID-19 samples were acute and others convalescent; all came from the United States, Italy and Spain. The cDNA or gDNA used as material had been derived from T cells, B-cell-depleted T cells, or PBMCs.

Germline CDR1 reads SNHLY; CDR2 reads FYNNEI. J was trimmed by 5 bases and V by 3 bases; bases with no gene match: 7. The CDR3 loop spans 15 amino acids. Here immunoSEQ multiplex PCR was the method, and the copy in TCRdb shows in-frame clones only, minus some. The table includes about 91,000 clones, about 76% detected once. The receptor was isolated from a woman older than 75 with acute or convalescent COVID-19. The chain joins TRBV2 to TRBJ1-5, with TRBD1 matching 7 bases. The specimen was peripheral blood. The CDR3 DNA sequence: TGTGCCAGCAGTGAGACGACAGGGACGCATCAGCCCCAGCATTTT. This codes for CASSETTGTHQPQHF.